Following are 3 T cell receptor beta chains from one sample sequenced in a study of T-cell memory formation after mild COVID-19. TCRdb used MiXCR to reprocess the 5' RACE reads, holding one entry per CDR3 protein. The data contain about 35,000 distinct CDR3 sequences, more than 20% of them singletons. Sequenced: PBMCs or a T cell subset sorted from them (not recorded which). These receptors originate from an adult who had mild COVID-19 (a few samples of this study predate the infection). Cell type and time point are not known.

This clonotype has a handful of counts. J is TRBJ1-2 and V is TRBV4-2, with D possibly TRBD1 on 6 matching bases. Germline V lookup: CDR1 LGHNA, CDR2 YNFKEQ. Trimming cost V 0 bases and J 4 bases, with 12 bases left between them. The CDR3 totals 15 residues. The CDR3 region is CASSQDGKQGYGYTF. The DNA for the CDR3 is TGTGCCAGCAGCCAAGATGGAAAACAGGGCTATGGCTACACCTTC.

This clonotype was picked up many times. This chain links TRBV5-1 with TRBJ2-5; 10 bases match TRBD2. The CDR3 loop spans 16 amino acids. Germline CDR1 SGHRS, CDR2 YFSETQ. V was pared by 0 bases and J by 1 base, with 3 bases of the junction left unmatched. CDR3 DNA: TGCGCCAGCAGCTTGGAGAGGACTAGCGGCCAAGAGACCCAGTACTTC. Protein: CASSLERTSGQETQYF.

V gene TRBV6-5 combines with J gene TRBJ1-1; D not resolved. CDR1 is MNHEY, CDR2 SVGAGI, per germline. This CDR3 has 15 amino acids. Trimming shortened V by 2 bases and J by 0 bases, and 10 bases separated the two germline ends. CDR3 sequence reads: CASSYLGPMNTEAFF. DNA of the CDR3: TGTGCCAGCAGTTACCTTGGCCCAATGAACACTGAAGCTTTCTTT.